This paragraph reports one T cell receptor (beta chain). Its antigen is unknown. Base qualities are missing; no much larger clone stands one base away. The treatment or condition label on this specimen signifies: live attenuated yellow fever vaccine strain. A standard Ficoll-Paque protocol was used to isolate PBMCs from peripheral blood. Dynabeads CD4 and CD8 positive selection kits were used to isolate CD4 and CD8 T-cell fractions. TriZol was used to extract RNA from bulk PBMCs, from CD4 and CD8 fractions, and from dextramer-positive and dextramer-negative fractions. Instrument used: Illumina NovaSeq 6000. TCR cDNA was synthesized by 5'RACE template switching, which introduced a universal primer site and unique molecular identifiers. cDNA synthesis was primed from both the TCR alpha and TCR beta constant segments. Library amplification used two PCR steps, and the second PCR step added sample barcodes and sequencing adapters. Libraries were sequenced on Illumina HiSeq 2500 (2x100 bp) or NovaSeq (2x150 bp). As for the original processing: Reads were demultiplexed and collapsed into UMI consensus sequences with MIGEC, and V(D)J alignment was performed with MiXCR. Vaccine-responding clonotypes were identified with edgeR using replicate PBMC samples, with FDR below 0.01 and a log2 fold change above 5 up to day 15 being required. Each bulk clonotype was labeled CD4 or CD8 based on which sequenced repertoire, CD4 or CD8, contained the clonotype at higher abundance. The public sequencing data were trimmed at Q25 with fastp and processed into clonotypes with MiXCR by TCRdb, which kept only in-frame beta chains. Records with the same CDR3 protein are collapsed into one entry carrying the most frequent genes and DNA. TCRdb's processing, not the authors', yielded these V and J calls. Across this sample there are just over 250,000 distinct CDR3 sequences, with about 5.2% seen only once. The ten largest make up around 3.3% of the sample.

From the cysteine through the phenylalanine, the CDR3 covers 15 amino acids. Solely the CDR3 DNA is kept, with 45 bases framed from the first base. Taken from the germline V gene, the CDR1 and CDR2 loops are MNHEY and SVGAGI. The V end loses 0 bases and the J end loses 8 bases, and a stretch of 11 bases separates them. The sample belongs to a study of T cells after yellow fever vaccination (dated by TCRdb to about 2019). Some background on the complete study: Libraries from fractions with low cell numbers were prepared with the SMART-Seq v4 Ultra Low Input RNA kit. Blood was drawn at multiple timepoints before and after primary and secondary immunization, with bulk PBMC replicates and cell subsets isolated. The cohort comprised two healthy male donors, one aged 18 to 29 and one aged 30 to 39 years. To follow T-cell clones before and after both primary and booster YFV17D yellow fever vaccination, bulk TCR alpha and beta repertoires underwent longitudinal sequencing.

What the research found in general, with its limitations: Only a couple of donors were included in the study, so the extent to which the findings can be generalized is limited. A small fraction of clonotypes showed up in both the CD4 and CD8 compartments, probably as a result of convergent recombination. After the booster, most clones that had expanded after primary vaccination were detected again (nearly 98% of CD4 and roughly nine tenths of CD8), suggesting broad maintenance of memory. FACS-sorted repertoires could contain abundant contaminating clonotypes from the bulk population, so computational filtering was required. The secondary T-cell response was weaker than the primary response but faster, peaking on day 5 instead of day 15.

This chain joins TRBV6-5 to TRBJ1-6; a confident D gene designation cannot be given. The input for sequencing was CD4+ T cells sorted from PBMCs, taken on the day of the yellow fever booster vaccination. The clonotype comes from a young man who received the YFV17D yellow fever vaccine. In nucleotide form, the sequence is TGTGCCAGCAGTTACTCGGGGTCTGGGGATTCACCCCTCCACTTT. It encodes CASSYSGSGDSPLHF.